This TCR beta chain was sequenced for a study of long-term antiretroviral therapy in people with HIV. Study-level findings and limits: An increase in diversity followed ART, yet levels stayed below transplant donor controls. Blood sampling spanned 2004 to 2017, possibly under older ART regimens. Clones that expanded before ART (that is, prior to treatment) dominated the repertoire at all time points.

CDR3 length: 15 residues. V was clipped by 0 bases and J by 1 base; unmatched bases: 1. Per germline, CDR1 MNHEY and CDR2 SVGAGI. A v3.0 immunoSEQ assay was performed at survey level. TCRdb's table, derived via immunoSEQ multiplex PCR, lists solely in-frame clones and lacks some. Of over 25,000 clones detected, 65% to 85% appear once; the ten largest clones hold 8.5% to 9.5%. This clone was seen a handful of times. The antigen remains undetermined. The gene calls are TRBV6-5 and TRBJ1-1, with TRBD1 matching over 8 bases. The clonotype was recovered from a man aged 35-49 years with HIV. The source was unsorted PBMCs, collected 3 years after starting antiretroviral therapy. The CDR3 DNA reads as TGTGCCAGCAGTTACTCTGGGACAGGGAACACTGAAGCTTTCTTT. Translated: CASSYSGTGNTEAFF.